Each of the 15 T cell receptor beta chains below was sequenced from the same sample in a study of T cell changes during pregnancy in multiple sclerosis. The assay was immunoSEQ multiplex PCR, and TCRdb's table has in-frame clones only and misses some. The sample has some 80,000 clones, nearly 95% seen once. Sequencing was performed on CD4+ T cells from peripheral blood mononuclear cells, taken after pregnancy. These receptors all come from a female donor with multiple sclerosis, enrolled in a pregnancy study.

The rearrangement links TRBV5-1 to TRBJ2-1, with 12 bases matching TRBD2. Looked up from germline, CDR1 is SGHRS and CDR2 is YFSETQ. The junction had 7 bases not matched to a gene; V was cut back by 2 bases and J by 4 bases. The CDR3 is made up of 17 amino acids. The CDR3 here is CASSLRLAGVGYNEQFF. CDR3 nucleotide sequence: TGCGCCAGCAGCTTAAGACTAGCGGGAGTAGGTTACAATGAGCAGTTCTTC.

This clone was counted between two and nine times. The CDR3 nucleotides read TGTGCCATCAGTGATACAGGGAAGAGTGGAAACACCATATATTTT. Translation: CAISDTGKSGNTIYF. The chain employs TRBV10-3 and TRBJ1-3; possibly TRBD1 for D (6 bases). Germline V lookup: CDR1 ENHRY, CDR2 SYGVKD. The CDR3 loop spans 15 amino acids. The V end was cut by 3 bases, the J end by 3 bases, with 12 bases between.

The CDR3 reads CATTGGSDTQYF. The CDR3 DNA reads TGTGCCACTACAGGGGGCAGTGATACGCAGTATTTT. The chain has TRBV10-3 and TRBJ2-3, with 9 bases matching TRBD1. The V gene's germline CDR1 is ENHRY and CDR2 SYGVKD. The CDR3 sequence is 12 residues long. V trimming: 10 bases; J trimming: 6 bases; junction bases outside the gene matches: 5.

This clone was detected only once. This chain connects TRBV6-5 to TRBJ1-1, with TRBD1 as a possible D gene (5 bases). With 3 bases removed from V and 6 bases from J, the gap between germline ends came to 14 bases. The CDR3 is 14 amino acids. In germline, CDR1 is MNHEY, CDR2 SVGAGI. The CDR3 sequence is CASSYFSAGAEAFF. The DNA of the CDR3 is TGTGCCAGCAGTTATTTTTCGGCGGGGGCTGAAGCTTTCTTT.

J is TRBJ2-3 and V is TRBV10-3; weak D call: TRBD1 (8 bases). The germline V gene has CDR1 ENHRY and CDR2 SYGVKD. This CDR3 has 15 residues. Trimming took 6 bases from V and 2 from J, leaving 15 bases between them. DNA of the CDR3: TGTGCCATCAGCGACAGGGGAGGGCTCACAGATACGCAGTATTTT. It translates to CAISDRGGLTDTQYF.

The rearrangement links TRBV18 to TRBJ2-1, with 8 bases fitting TRBD2. CDR1 KGHSH and CDR2 LQKENI come from the germline V gene. Trimming at V came to 8 bases and at J to 4 bases, leaving 4 bases not matched to a gene. The length of the CDR3 is 13 residues. The CDR3 DNA follows: TGTGCCAGCGCGGGACTAGGTTACAATGAGCAGTTCTTC. It encodes CASAGLGYNEQFF.

V gene TRBV7-2 combines with J gene TRBJ2-7; 9 positions match TRBD2. This CDR3 region has 13 residues. CDR1 is SGHTA and CDR2 is FQGNSA in the germline V gene. V shed 2 bases, J shed 7 bases, and the junction held 3 bases outside the gene matches. In DNA form, the CDR3 reads TGTGCCAGCAGCTTAATCCTAGCGGGGGAGCAGTACTTC. It codes for CASSLILAGEQYF.

The chain combines TRBV10-1 with TRBJ1-1; D ambiguous. Trimming took 1 base from V and 7 from J, leaving 7 bases between them. Germline CDR1 reads WNHNN; CDR2 reads SYGVQD (reference sequence). CDR3 size: 12 residues. The CDR3 here is CASSEWPSEAFF. CDR3 nucleotides: TGCGCCAGCAGTGAGTGGCCCAGTGAAGCTTTCTTT.

This clone was observed a single time. The rearrangement uses TRBV6-6 and TRBJ1-2, with a possible D match to TRBD1 (5 bases). The CDR3 is made up of 13 amino acids. The V gene lost 4 bases and the J gene lost 7 bases, with 13 bases spanning the gap. Germline V gives CDR1 MNHNY, CDR2 SVGAGI (reference sequence). CDR3 loop: CASSLGQSLGYTF. Here the CDR3 DNA reads TGTGCCAGCAGTTTGGGGCAGAGCCTTGGCTACACCTTC.

This sequence joins TRBV11-2 and TRBJ2-3; 7 nucleotides align to TRBD2. The J segment lost 0 bases and the V segment lost 3 bases, leaving 3 bases of the junction unmatched. The CDR3 is 15 amino acids. Per germline, CDR1 SGHAT and CDR2 FQNNGV. The chain's CDR3 is CASSFLAVSTDTQYF. The CDR3 coding sequence is TGTGCCAGCAGCTTCCTAGCGGTTAGCACAGATACGCAGTATTTT. Complete variable domain (other parts from reference TRBV11-2 and TRBJ2-3): EAGVAQSPRYKIIEKRQSVAFWCNPISGHATLYWYQQILGQGPKLLIQFQNNGVVDDSQLPKDRFSAERLKGVDSTLKIQPAKLEDSAVYLCASSFLAVSTDTQYFGPGTRLTVL.

The chain is built from TRBV11-2 and TRBJ2-7; weak D call: TRBD1 (6 bases). There are 12 residues in the CDR3. V lost 2 bases to trimming and J lost 6 bases, with 8 bases between them. The V gene's germline CDR1 is SGHAT and CDR2 FQNNGV. CDR3 loop: CASSLRTAEQYF. The CDR3 region has the DNA TGTGCCAGCAGCTTACGGACAGCCGAGCAGTACTTC.

This clone is a singleton in its sample. The V call is TRBV7-2, the J call TRBJ1-2, with D possibly being TRBD1 (5 bases). This CDR3 is built from 15 residues. Germline assignment: CDR1 SGHTA and CDR2 FQGNSA. The V end lost 4 bases, the J end lost 1 base, and 13 bases lay between the germline ends. The CDR3 DNA follows: TGTGCCAGCAGCTCGCCCGGGGGGGATAACTATGGCTACACCTTC. It translates to CASSSPGGDNYGYTF.

The DNA of the CDR3 is TGTGCCAGCAGCCCCGGACAGGGGATTAACTATGGCTACACCTTC. Its protein product is CASSPGQGINYGYTF. The J gene is TRBJ1-2, the V gene TRBV6-6; 9 bases line up with TRBD1. V was pared by 6 bases and J by 1 base, with 6 bases of the junction left unmatched. Germline V gives CDR1 MNHNY, CDR2 SVGAGI (reference sequence). The CDR3 sequence is 15 residues long.

This chain joins TRBV4-3 and TRBJ2-7; 8 positions match TRBD1. The CDR3 totals 14 residues. Germline V CDR1 and CDR2: LGHNA, YSLEER. Germline trimming cut 0 bases from V and 3 bases from J; bases unmatched to any gene: 1. The CDR3 region is CASSQETGGYEQYF. The DNA for the CDR3 is TGCGCCAGCAGCCAAGAAACAGGGGGCTACGAGCAGTACTTC.

The chain is built from TRBV7-3 and TRBJ1-2; D uncertain. CDR1 and CDR2 from the germline V gene are SGHTA and FQGTGA. The V gene lost 0 bases and the J gene lost 6 bases, with 14 bases spanning the gap. CDR3 length: 15 amino acids. The CDR3, as DNA: TGTGCCAGCAGCTTAACCCAAAATCCTCGGGATGGCTACACCTTC. It encodes CASSLTQNPRDGYTF.